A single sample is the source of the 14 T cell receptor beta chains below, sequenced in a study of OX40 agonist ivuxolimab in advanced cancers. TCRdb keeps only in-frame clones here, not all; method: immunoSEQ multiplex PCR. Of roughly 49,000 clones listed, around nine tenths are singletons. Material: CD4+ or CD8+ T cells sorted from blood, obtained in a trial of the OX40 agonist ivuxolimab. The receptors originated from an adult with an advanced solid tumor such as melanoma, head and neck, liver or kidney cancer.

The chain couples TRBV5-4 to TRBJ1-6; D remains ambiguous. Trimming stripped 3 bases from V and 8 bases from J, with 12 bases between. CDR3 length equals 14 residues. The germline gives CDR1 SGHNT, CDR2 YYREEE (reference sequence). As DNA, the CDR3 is TGTGCCAGCAGCTGGTTCGGGTTAGATTCACCCCTCCACTTT. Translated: CASSWFGLDSPLHF.

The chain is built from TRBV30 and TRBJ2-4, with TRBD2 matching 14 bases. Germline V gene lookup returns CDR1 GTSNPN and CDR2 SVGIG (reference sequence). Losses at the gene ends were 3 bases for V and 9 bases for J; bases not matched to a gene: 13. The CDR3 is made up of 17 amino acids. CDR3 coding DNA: TGTGCCTGGAGCCAACGACTAGCGGGAGGGCACTCGATCATTCAGTACTTC. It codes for CAWSQRLAGGHSIIQYF.

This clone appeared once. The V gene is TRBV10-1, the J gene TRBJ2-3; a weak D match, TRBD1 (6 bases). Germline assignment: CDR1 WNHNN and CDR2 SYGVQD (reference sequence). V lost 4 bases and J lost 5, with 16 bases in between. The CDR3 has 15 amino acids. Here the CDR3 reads CASSGDRRSKDTQYF. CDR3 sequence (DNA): TGCGCCAGCAGTGGAGACAGGCGATCGAAAGATACGCAGTATTTT.

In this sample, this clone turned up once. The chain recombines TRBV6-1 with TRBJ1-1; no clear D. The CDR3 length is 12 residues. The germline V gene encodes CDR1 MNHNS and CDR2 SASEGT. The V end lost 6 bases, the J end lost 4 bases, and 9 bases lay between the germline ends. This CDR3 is CASSPTVTEAFF. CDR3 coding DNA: TGTGCCAGCAGCCCCACGGTCACTGAAGCTTTCTTT.

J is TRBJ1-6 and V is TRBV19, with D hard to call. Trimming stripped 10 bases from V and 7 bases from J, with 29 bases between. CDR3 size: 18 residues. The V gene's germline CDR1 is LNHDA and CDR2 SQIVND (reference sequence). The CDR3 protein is CANNFWVGPHEGNSPLHF. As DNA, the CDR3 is TGTGCCAATAACTTCTGGGTAGGGCCCCACGAGGGAAATTCACCCCTCCACTTT.

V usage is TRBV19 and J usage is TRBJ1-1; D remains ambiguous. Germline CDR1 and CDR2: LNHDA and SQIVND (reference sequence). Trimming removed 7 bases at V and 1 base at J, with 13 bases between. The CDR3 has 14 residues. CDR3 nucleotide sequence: TGTGCCAGTACTGTCCAGGCCAGGAACACTGAAGCTTTCTTT. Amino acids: CASTVQARNTEAFF.

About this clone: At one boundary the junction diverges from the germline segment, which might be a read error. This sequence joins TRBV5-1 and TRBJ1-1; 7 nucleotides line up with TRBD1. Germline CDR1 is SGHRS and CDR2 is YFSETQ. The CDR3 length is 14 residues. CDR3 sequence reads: CASNLEPGGGEAFF. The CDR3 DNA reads TGCGCCAGCAACTTGGAACCAGGGGGAGGTGAAGCTTTCTTT. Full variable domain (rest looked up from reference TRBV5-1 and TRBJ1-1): KAGVTQTPRYLIKTRGQQVTLSCSPISGHRSVSWYQQTPGQGLQFLFEYFSETQRNKGNFPGRFSGRQFSNSRSEMNVSTLELGDSALYLCASNLEPGGGEAFFGQGTRLTVV.

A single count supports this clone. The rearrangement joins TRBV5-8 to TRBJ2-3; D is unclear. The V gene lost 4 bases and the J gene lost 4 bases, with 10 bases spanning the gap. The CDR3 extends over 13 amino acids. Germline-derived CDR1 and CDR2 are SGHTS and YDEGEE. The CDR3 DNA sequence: TGTGCCAGCAGCACCGGTTGGGCAGATACGCAGTATTTT. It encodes CASSTGWADTQYF.

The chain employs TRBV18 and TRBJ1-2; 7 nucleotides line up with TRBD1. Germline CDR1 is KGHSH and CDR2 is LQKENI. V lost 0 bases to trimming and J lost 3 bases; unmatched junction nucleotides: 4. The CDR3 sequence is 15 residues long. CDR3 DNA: TGTGCCAGCTCACCACCAACAGGGACAGACTATGGCTACACCTTC. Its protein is CASSPPTGTDYGYTF.

CDR3 amino acids: CASSSRTSGSDEQYF. The CDR3 DNA sequence: TGTGCCAGCAGCTCCCGGACTAGCGGGAGTGACGAGCAGTACTTC. The V gene is TRBV7-8, the J gene TRBJ2-7; 13 bases agree with TRBD2. This CDR3 comprises 15 residues. The germline V gene has CDR1 SGHVS and CDR2 FQNEAQ. Trimming removed 4 bases from V and 5 bases from J; junction bases left unmatched: 5.

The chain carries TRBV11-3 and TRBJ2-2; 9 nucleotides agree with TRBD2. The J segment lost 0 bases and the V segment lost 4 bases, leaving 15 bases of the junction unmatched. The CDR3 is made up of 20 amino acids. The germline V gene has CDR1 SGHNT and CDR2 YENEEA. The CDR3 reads CASSSRGQAGGGANTGELFF. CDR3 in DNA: TGTGCCAGCAGCTCTAGAGGTCAAGCGGGAGGAGGGGCGAACACCGGGGAGCTGTTTTTT.

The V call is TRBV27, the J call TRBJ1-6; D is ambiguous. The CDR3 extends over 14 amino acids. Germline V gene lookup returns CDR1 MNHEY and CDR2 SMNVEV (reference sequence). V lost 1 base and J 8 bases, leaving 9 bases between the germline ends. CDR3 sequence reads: CASSLLGFDSPLHF. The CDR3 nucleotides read TGTGCCAGCAGTTTATTGGGATTTGATTCACCCCTCCACTTT.

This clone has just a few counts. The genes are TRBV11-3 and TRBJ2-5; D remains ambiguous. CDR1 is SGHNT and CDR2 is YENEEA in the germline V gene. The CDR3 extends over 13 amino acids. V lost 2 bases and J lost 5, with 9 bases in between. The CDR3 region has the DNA TGTGCCAGCAGCTTATGGCGGTCGGAGACCCAGTACTTC. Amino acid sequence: CASSLWRSETQYF.

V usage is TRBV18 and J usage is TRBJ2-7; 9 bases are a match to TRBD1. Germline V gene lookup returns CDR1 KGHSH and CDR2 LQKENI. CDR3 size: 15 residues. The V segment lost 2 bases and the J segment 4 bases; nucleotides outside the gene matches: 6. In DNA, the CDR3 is TGTGCCAGCTCACCAGCCGGGACAGGGCCGTACGAGCAGTACTTC. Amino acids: CASSPAGTGPYEQYF. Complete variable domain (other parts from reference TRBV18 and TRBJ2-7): NAGVMQNPRHLVRRRGQEARLRCSPMKGHSHVYWYRQLPEEGLKFMVYLQKENIIDESGMPKERFSAEFPKEGPSILRIQQVVRGDSAAYFCASSPAGTGPYEQYFGPGTRLTVT.